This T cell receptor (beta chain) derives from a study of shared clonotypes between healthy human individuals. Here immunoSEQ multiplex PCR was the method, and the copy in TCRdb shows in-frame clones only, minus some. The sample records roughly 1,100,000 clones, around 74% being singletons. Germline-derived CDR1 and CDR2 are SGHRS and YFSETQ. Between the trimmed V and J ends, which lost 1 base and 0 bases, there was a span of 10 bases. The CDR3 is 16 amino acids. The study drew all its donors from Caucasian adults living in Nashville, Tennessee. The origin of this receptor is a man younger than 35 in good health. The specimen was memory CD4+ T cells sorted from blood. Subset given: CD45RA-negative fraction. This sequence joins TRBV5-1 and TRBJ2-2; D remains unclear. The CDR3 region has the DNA TGCGCCAGCAGCTTGCCGGCCACGCCGAACACCGGGGAGCTGTTTTTT. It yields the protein CASSLPATPNTGELFF. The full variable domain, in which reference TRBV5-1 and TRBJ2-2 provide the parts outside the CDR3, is KAGVTQTPRYLIKTRGQQVTLSCSPISGHRSVSWYQQTPGQGLQFLFEYFSETQRNKGNFPGRFSGRQFSNSRSEMNVSTLELGDSALYLCASSLPATPNTGELFFGEGSRLTVL.